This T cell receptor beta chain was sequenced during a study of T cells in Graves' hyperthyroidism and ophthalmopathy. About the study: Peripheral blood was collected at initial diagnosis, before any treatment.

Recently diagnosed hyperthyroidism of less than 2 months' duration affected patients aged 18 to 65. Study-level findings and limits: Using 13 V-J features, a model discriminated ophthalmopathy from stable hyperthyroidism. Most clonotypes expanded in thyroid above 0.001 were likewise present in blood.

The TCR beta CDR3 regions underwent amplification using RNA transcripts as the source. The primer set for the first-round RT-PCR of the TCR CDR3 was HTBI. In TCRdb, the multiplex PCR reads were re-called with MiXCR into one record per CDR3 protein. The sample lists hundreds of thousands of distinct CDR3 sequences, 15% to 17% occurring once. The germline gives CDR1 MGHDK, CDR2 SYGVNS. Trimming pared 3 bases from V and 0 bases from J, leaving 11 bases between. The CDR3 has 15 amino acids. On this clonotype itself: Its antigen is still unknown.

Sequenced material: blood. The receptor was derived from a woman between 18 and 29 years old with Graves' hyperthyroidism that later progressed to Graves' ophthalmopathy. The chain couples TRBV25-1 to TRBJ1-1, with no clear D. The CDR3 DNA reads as TGTGCCAGCAGTGATGGGATAGAAATGAACACTGAAGCTTTCTTT. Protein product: CASSDGIEMNTEAFF.